This TCR beta chain was identified during a study of cytomegalovirus exposure and HLA in healthy donors. Broader study findings: Indistinguishability led to the exclusion of some V segments, TRBV6-2 and TRBV6-3 included. Whilst most TCR sequences proved rare, a subset of public TCRs occurred across many donors.

This clone appeared a few times. Its antigen is not known. CDR1 and CDR2 from the germline V gene are MDHEN and SYDVKM. V was shortened by 8 bases and J by 7 bases, with 14 bases between the two germline ends. This CDR3 spans 12 amino acids. PCR used 60 Vbeta primers and 13 Jbeta primers. Assay used: immunoSEQ multiplex PCR; TCRdb lists only in-frame clones, some missing. The table records about 180,000 clones, over 70% of them present only once. The V and J genes are TRBV28 and TRBJ1-2, with D perhaps matching TRBD1 (5 bases). The clonotype originates from a woman aged 55 to 70 in good health and CMV-seropositive. Source material: PBMCs. DNA for the CDR3: TGTGCCAGCGCCTCCGGGGGGGTTGGCTACACCTTC. Amino acid sequence: CASASGGVGYTF.